A single sample gave rise to the 27 T cell receptor beta chains below, sequenced in a study of breast tumors, draining lymph nodes, adjacent tissues (dated by TCRdb to the mid-2010s). Lymph node samples came from the axillary draining lymph nodes of breast cancer patients. The library was obtained by multiplex PCR. Sequencing was performed on an Illumina HiSeq 2000. The public sequencing data were trimmed at Q25 with fastp and processed into clonotypes with MiXCR by TCRdb, which kept only in-frame beta chains. Rows with one shared CDR3 protein collapse into an entry with the most common genes and DNA. The sample includes some 140,000 distinct CDR3 sequences, with about 20% observed a single time. The ten most abundant clones make up 2% to 2.5% of the sample. What was sequenced was axillary lymph node tissue. These receptors were taken from a female donor with breast cancer. Some clones in this sample may be carry-over from other donors' samples.

This clonotype was seen many times. This chain links TRBV6-1 with TRBJ2-7; D is possibly TRBD2 (6 bases). Trimming removed 2 bases from V and 2 bases from J, with 7 bases in between. The V gene's germline CDR1 is MNHNS and CDR2 SASEGT. The CDR3 is 13 residues long. CDR3 sequence reads: CASSEREAYEQYF. Written as DNA, the CDR3 is TGTGCCAGCAGTGAAAGGGAGGCCTACGAGCAGTACTTC.

This clonotype came up many times. The chain links TRBV28 to TRBJ2-7, with TRBD2 matching over 11 bases. V gave up 2 bases and J gave up 3 bases; unmatched junction bases: 3. This CDR3 has 15 amino acids. The germline gives CDR1 MDHEN, CDR2 SYDVKM. CDR3 bases: TGTGCCAGCAGTTTACCGACTAGCGGGAACTACGAGCAGTACTTC. It encodes CASSLPTSGNYEQYF.

This clonotype was counted a few times. The chain joins TRBV19 to TRBJ1-5; no definite D call. This CDR3 comprises 14 residues. V was trimmed by 6 bases and J by 0 bases, leaving 9 bases between them. Per the germline V gene, CDR1 is LNHDA and CDR2 is SQIVND (reference sequence). The CDR3 loop is CASSVRLSNQPQHF. CDR3 nucleotides: TGTGCCAGTAGCGTTAGACTTAGCAATCAGCCCCAGCATTTT.

Ten or more counts support this clonotype. J is TRBJ2-1 and V is TRBV6-1; 9 nucleotides line up with TRBD2. Germline assignment: CDR1 MNHNS and CDR2 SASEGT. This CDR3 comprises 15 residues. V lost 5 bases and J lost 9; bases outside the gene matches: 11. CDR3 DNA: TGTGCCAGCAGTCTTTCATCCAGCGGGAGGAGTGAGCAGTTCTTC. Encoded protein: CASSLSSSGRSEQFF.

This clonotype has a single count. Since a much larger clone is just one base distant, this may be a read error. This chain uses TRBV2 with TRBJ1-5; maybe TRBD1 (6 bases). V lost 4 bases and J 7 bases, leaving 14 bases between the germline ends. Germline CDR1 reads SNHLY; CDR2 reads FYNNEI. The CDR3 sequence is 14 residues long. CDR3 sequence reads: CASSGGTSGQPQHF. DNA of the CDR3: TGTGCCAGCAGTGGAGGGACATCAGGACAGCCCCAGCATTTT.

This clonotype has a count of ten or more. DNA of the CDR3: TGTGCCAGCAGCTCGGCACCAACAAGTTCCTACGAGCAGTACTTC. It yields the protein CASSSAPTSSYEQYF. The rearrangement joins TRBV5-6 to TRBJ2-7; no clear D. There are 15 residues in the CDR3. Germline-derived CDR1 and CDR2 are SGHDT and YYEEEE. The V end lost 3 bases, the J end lost 1 base, and 14 bases lay between the germline ends.

This clonotype occurred many times. This sequence joins TRBV5-1 and TRBJ2-3; 14 bases agree with TRBD2. CDR1 is SGHRS, CDR2 YFSETQ, per germline. CDR3 size: 16 residues. V gave up 3 bases and J gave up 4 bases; unmatched junction bases: 4. The CDR3 DNA follows: TGCGCCAGCAGCTCGGGACTAGCGGGAGTAGCAGATACGCAGTATTTT. Amino acid sequence: CASSSGLAGVADTQYF.

Points on this clonotype: A much larger clone differs by one base, so this may be a read error. The genes are TRBV19 and TRBJ1-5, with D unclear. The germline V gene encodes CDR1 LNHDA and CDR2 SQIVND (reference sequence). The CDR3 has 14 amino acids. The CDR3 coding sequence is TGTGCCGGTAGTATCGGCCAAAATAGTCAGCCCCAGCATTTT. Its translation is CAGSIGQNSQPQHF.

This clonotype was seen ten or more times. The chain has TRBV7-8 and TRBJ2-7; D call uncertain. Trimming left V 5 bases short and J 0 bases short, with 11 bases between. CDR1 and CDR2 from the germline V gene are SGHVS and FQNEAQ. The CDR3 is made up of 14 amino acids. As DNA, the CDR3 is TGTGCCAGCAGCCCAGACTCTCACTCCTACGAGCAGTACTTC. As protein: CASSPDSHSYEQYF. Supplemented by reference TRBV7-8 and TRBJ2-7, the full variable domain reads GAGVSQSPRYKVAKRGQDVALRCDPISGHVSLFWYQQALGQGPEFLTYFQNEAQLDKSGLPSDRFFAERPEGSVSTLKIQRTQQEDSAVYLCASSPDSHSYEQYFGPGTRLTVT.

This clonotype was seen ten or more times. The chain has TRBV7-2 and TRBJ2-5; D gene uncertain. The CDR3 covers 15 residues. Trimming removed 3 bases from V and 1 base from J, with 12 bases in between. The germline V gene encodes CDR1 SGHTA and CDR2 FQGNSA. This chain's CDR3 is CASSFAGSSQETQYF. The DNA for the CDR3 is TGTGCCAGCAGCTTCGCAGGCAGCTCCCAAGAGACCCAGTACTTC.

The chain recombines TRBV28 with TRBJ2-5, with D maybe TRBD2 (5 bases). The CDR3 contains 14 residues. Per germline, CDR1 MDHEN and CDR2 SYDVKM. V was cut by 5 bases and J by 7 bases, with 17 bases left in between. DNA for the CDR3: TGTGCCAGCAGTCCCTTCGGGATTCGAGGGACCCAGTACTTC. Amino acid sequence: CASSPFGIRGTQYF.

This clonotype was recorded only once. One end of the junction is discordant with germline, which a read error may explain. V and J are TRBV5-1 and TRBJ2-3, with D possibly matching TRBD2 (6 bases). Germline V gives CDR1 SGHRS, CDR2 YFSETQ. This CDR3 contains 13 residues. CDR3: CASSLAGTDTQCF. CDR3 DNA sequence: TGCGCCAGCAGCTTAGCGGGCACAGATACGCAGTGTTTT. Supplemented by reference TRBV5-1 and TRBJ2-3, the full variable domain reads KAGVTQTPRYLIKTRGQQVTLSCSPISGHRSVSWYQQTPGQGLQFLFEYFSETQRNKGNFPGRFSGRQFSNSRSEMNVSTLELGDSALYLCASSLAGTDTQCFGPGTRLTVL.

This clonotype was recorded many times. The rearrangement links TRBV3-1 to TRBJ1-6; 8 positions agree with TRBD1. The CDR3 has 15 amino acids. Per the germline V gene, CDR1 is LGHDT and CDR2 is YNNKEL (reference sequence). V lost 6 bases to trimming and J lost 7 bases; unmatched junction nucleotides: 8. Here the CDR3 reads CASRSQGAKNSPLHF. DNA of the CDR3: TGTGCCAGCAGATCTCAGGGGGCAAAAAATTCACCCCTCCACTTT.

As regards this clonotype: One junction end does not reproduce the germline sequence, and a read error may be involved. V gene TRBV14 combines with J gene TRBJ2-1; D possibly matches TRBD1 or TRBD2 (5 bases each). CDR3 size: 13 residues. The germline V gene has CDR1 SGHDN and CDR2 FVKESK. The CDR3 DNA reads TGTGCCAGCAGCCGGGGGTCCTACAGTGAGCAGTTCTTC. It specifies CASSRGSYSEQFF. Based on the CDR3 plus reference TRBV14 and TRBJ2-1, the full variable domain is EAGVTQFPSHSVIEKGQTVTLRCDPISGHDNLYWYRRVMGKEIKFLLHFVKESKQDESGMPNNRFLAERTGGTYSTLKVQPAELEDSGVYFCASSRGSYSEQFFGPGTRLTVL.

The table lists this clonotype with many counts. In DNA form, the CDR3 reads TGCGCCAGCAGCTTGGGGTCAGGGACCAGCTACGAGCAGTACTTC. This gives the protein CASSLGSGTSYEQYF. V gene TRBV5-1 combines with J gene TRBJ2-7; D might be TRBD1 or TRBD2, each matching 5 bases. CDR1 is SGHRS and CDR2 is YFSETQ in the germline V gene. With 0 bases removed from V and 3 bases from J, the gap between germline ends came to 13 bases. The CDR3 is 15 amino acids.

To note about this clonotype: A clone one base away is much larger, so this may be a read error. The V gene is TRBV11-2, the J gene TRBJ1-2; D gene uncertain. Germline V lookup: CDR1 SGHAT, CDR2 FQNNGV. The CDR3 spans 12 residues. Here the CDR3 reads CAGSLFSYGYTF. The CDR3 coding sequence is TGTGCCGGCAGCTTATTCTCCTATGGCTACACCTTC.

This clonotype was seen repeatedly, ten times or more. The chain has TRBV3-1 and TRBJ2-3; D gene uncertain. V lost 2 bases and J lost 3, with 6 bases in between. Germline V lookup: CDR1 LGHDT, CDR2 YNNKEL (reference sequence). The CDR3 runs 13 residues. The CDR3 nucleotides read TGTGCCAGCAGCCAAACAAGGACAGATACGCAGTATTTT. Protein product: CASSQTRTDTQYF.

The J gene is TRBJ2-2, the V gene TRBV30; 13 bases are shared with TRBD2. The CDR3 has 16 amino acids. V was clipped by 7 bases and J by 5 bases; unmatched bases: 10. Germline assignment: CDR1 GTSNPN and CDR2 SVGIG (reference sequence). In DNA, the CDR3 is TGTGCCTTTACGCTCTGGACTAGCGGGAGTACCGGGGAGCTGTTTTTT. This translates into CAFTLWTSGSTGELFF.

This clonotype was detected ten times or more. The chain recombines TRBV5-1 with TRBJ2-1, with TRBD2 as a possible D gene (5 bases). CDR1 SGHRS and CDR2 YFSETQ come from the germline V gene. The CDR3 length is 15 residues. V dropped 0 bases and J dropped 3 bases, with 10 bases sitting between them. The CDR3 DNA reads as TGCGCCAGCAGCTTGGTTTCCGGGATCTACAATGAGCAGTTCTTC. This translates into CASSLVSGIYNEQFF.

About this clonotype itself: One junction end does not reproduce the germline sequence, and a read error may be involved. This chain links TRBV28 with TRBJ1-2; D not certain. Germline V lookup: CDR1 MDHEN, CDR2 SYDVKM. The CDR3 sequence is 12 residues long. The CDR3 loop is CTSSDGPYGYTF. For the CDR3, the DNA is TGTACCAGCAGCGACGGTCCCTATGGCTACACCTTC.

This clonotype was recorded at least ten times. This chain connects TRBV30 to TRBJ2-3; tentatively, D is TRBD1 or TRBD2 (6 bases each). Trimming took off 0 bases at V and 3 bases at J, with 13 bases between the two ends. CDR3 length: 15 amino acids. In germline, CDR1 is GTSNPN, CDR2 SVGIG (reference sequence). CDR3 residues: CAWSVWRGATDTQYF. CDR3 DNA sequence: TGTGCCTGGAGTGTTTGGAGGGGGGCTACAGATACGCAGTATTTT.

This clonotype was observed a handful of times. The chain employs TRBV4-1 and TRBJ2-1; D gene uncertain. The CDR3 covers 14 residues. CDR1 MGHRA and CDR2 YSYEKL come from the germline V gene. V was cut by 8 bases and J by 5 bases, with 16 bases left in between. The CDR3 is CASRALRGHNEQFF. The CDR3, as DNA: TGCGCCAGCCGGGCCCTCCGTGGGCACAATGAGCAGTTCTTC.

This clonotype was picked up a small number of times. CDR3 sequence (DNA): TGTGCCAGCAGGACTAGCGGGAGGGCCCAGTCGGTGAGTGAGCAGTTCTTC. It codes for CASRTSGRAQSVSEQFF. The chain has TRBV3-1 and TRBJ2-1; 14 positions agree with TRBD2. The CDR3 sequence is 17 residues long. V dropped 6 bases and J dropped 9; count of bases not matched to a gene: 13. CDR1 and CDR2 (germline): LGHDT, YNNKEL (reference sequence).

V usage is TRBV12-3 or TRBV12-4 and J usage is TRBJ2-6; no reliable D call. The CDR3 spans 16 residues. Trimming removed 5 bases from V and 4 bases from J, with 15 bases in between. The DNA of the CDR3 is TGTGCCAGCAGTCCCGGCCCCGGGTCGGGGGCCAACGTCCTGACTTTC. Amino acids: CASSPGPGSGANVLTF.

At least ten counts were recorded for this clonotype. The chain couples TRBV6-5 to TRBJ1-2; D gene unclear. Trimming removed 6 bases from V and 4 bases from J, with 9 bases in between. The CDR3 has 12 amino acids. From germline, CDR1 is MNHEY and CDR2 SVGAGI. CDR3 protein: CASSPAPYGYTF. The CDR3 DNA follows: TGTGCCAGCAGCCCGGCCCCCTATGGCTACACCTTC.

This clonotype has more than one count but fewer than ten. A clone one base away is much larger, so this may be a read error. This chain joins TRBV9 and TRBJ2-3, with a possible D match to TRBD2 (6 bases). The CDR3 is 14 amino acids. V lost 0 bases and J lost 8, with 13 bases in between. CDR1 and CDR2 from the germline V gene are SGDLS and YYNGEE. CDR3 sequence (DNA): TGTGCCAGCAGCGTAGGGGGAGACGGGGGTACGCAGTATTTT. It is translated as CASSVGGDGGTQYF.

Ten or more counts support this clonotype. The rearrangement uses TRBV20-1 and TRBJ2-2, with 11 bases lining up with TRBD2. The CDR3 loop spans 19 amino acids. CDR1 and CDR2 (germline): DFQATT, SNEGSKA (reference sequence). Trimming at V came to 3 bases and at J to 0 bases, leaving 12 bases not matched to a gene. The CDR3 DNA reads TGCAGTGCTAGGCCAATACTAGCGGGAGCACTCGCGAACACCGGGGAGCTGTTTTTT. Translation gives CSARPILAGALANTGELFF.